Listed below are T cell receptor beta chains from one sample, sequenced in a study of blood T cells in healthy people across ages. TCRdb re-derived calls from the 5' RACE reads in MiXCR, one entry per CDR3 protein. The profile shows around 850,000 distinct CDR3 sequences, approximately 35% of them singletons. The sample was blood. These receptors came from a man younger than 30 in good health. Each CDR3 is given with its conserved first and last residue. A D gene is named only where the DNA matches it firmly. The size entry is marked missing in some rows and otherwise reads once, few, many or a size class.

TRBV4-2	15	-	few	TRBJ2-3	CASSQDSRGADTQYF	TGTGCCAGCAGCCAAGATTCGAGAGGGGCGGATACGCAGTATTTT
TRBV29-1	18	-	-	TRBJ2-2	CSVEEGESGLSNTGELFF	TGCAGCGTTGAAGAGGGAGAGTCTGGGCTCTCGAACACCGGGGAGCTGTTTTTT
TRBV12-3/TRBV12-4	11	TRBD1	-	TRBJ1-1	CASSYRGWAFF	TGTGCCAGCAGTTACAGGGGGTGGGCTTTCTTT
TRBV20-1	14	-	-	TRBJ2-7	CSAGMAGSYNEQYF	TGCAGTGCTGGCATGGCGGGGTCCTACAATGAGCAGTACTTC
TRBV30	14	-	-	TRBJ1-1	CAWSVRRRNTEAFF	TGTGCCTGGAGTGTACGACGGAGGAACACTGAAGCTTTCTTT
TRBV4-2	16	TRBD2	-	TRBJ2-1	CASSQVAGGPGREQFF	TGTGCCAGCAGCCAAGTGGCGGGGGGACCCGGACGTGAGCAGTTCTTC
TRBV7-2	17	TRBD1	many	TRBJ2-1	CASSPKIGTVTYNEQFF	TGTGCCAGCAGTCCCAAAATCGGGACAGTGACCTACAATGAGCAGTTCTTC
TRBV20-1	15	TRBD1	many	TRBJ2-1	CSARDRGGGYNEQFF	TGCAGTGCTAGAGATCGAGGGGGCGGATACAATGAGCAGTTCTTC
TRBV7-2	18	TRBD2	-	TRBJ2-7	CASSFAPQRGDVTYEQYF	TGTGCCAGCAGCTTCGCACCACAGCGGGGGGACGTAACCTACGAGCAGTACTTC
TRBV10-3	15	-	-	TRBJ2-5	CAISESAGTSETQYF	TGTGCCATCAGTGAATCCGCAGGCACTTCCGAGACCCAGTACTTC
TRBV6-2/TRBV6-3	16	-	-	TRBJ2-1	CASSPLGGGLGNEQFF	TGTGCCAGCAGTCCCCTTGGGGGGGGGCTAGGAAATGAGCAGTTCTTC
TRBV10-3	12	-	-	TRBJ2-1	CAISESGHEQFF	TGTGCCATCAGTGAATCAGGCCATGAGCAGTTCTTC
TRBV28	15	-	-	TRBJ1-1	CASSFIAETNTEAFF	TGTGCCAGCAGTTTTATTGCAGAAACGAACACTGAAGCTTTCTTT
TRBV12-3/TRBV12-4	15	-	many	TRBJ2-3	CASSPAQDTTDTQYF	TGTGCCAGCAGCCCCGCGCAAGATACAACAGATACGCAGTATTTT
TRBV29-1	13	TRBD1	few	TRBJ1-2	CSVGTGDNYGYTF	TGCAGCGTCGGGACAGGGGATAACTATGGCTACACCTTC
TRBV21-1	15	-	few	TRBJ1-1	CASSRTGDGRTEAFF	TGTGCCAGCAGCAGAACAGGGGACGGGAGGACTGAAGCTTTCTTT
TRBV10-3	14	-	-	TRBJ1-1	CAISERQMNTEALF	TGTGCCATCAGTGAGCGACAGATGAACACTGAAGCTTTGTTT
TRBV24-1	16	-	few	TRBJ2-1	CATSNGEHLTMNEQFF	TGTGCCACCAGTAACGGCGAACACCTCACTATGAATGAGCAGTTCTTC
TRBV28	15	-	few	TRBJ2-3	CASSRRGVFTDTQYF	TGTGCCAGCAGTCGCAGGGGGGTATTTACAGATACGCAGTATTTT
TRBV12-3/TRBV12-4	14	-	many	TRBJ2-3	CASIPGLSTDTQYF	TGTGCCAGCATCCCGGGACTTTCCACAGATACGCAGTATTTT
TRBV7-2	15	-	-	TRBJ1-1	CASSPRPLIGTEAFF	TGTGCCAGCAGCCCCCGTCCCCTCATAGGCACTGAAGCTTTCTTT
TRBV28	17	TRBD2	-	TRBJ2-6	CANYLAGEGPGANVLTF	TGTGCCAACTATCTAGCGGGAGAAGGTCCTGGGGCCAACGTCCTGACTTTC
TRBV21-1	15	-	-	TRBJ2-5	CASSKAKFVGETQYF	TGTGCCAGCAGCAAAGCAAAGTTCGTGGGGGAGACCCAGTACTTC
TRBV6-2/TRBV6-3	14	TRBD1	-	TRBJ2-3	CASSYSTGGDTQYF	TGTGCCAGCAGTTACTCGACAGGGGGGGATACGCAGTATTTT